The 32 T cell receptor beta chains presented below share a single source sample, sequenced in a study of shared clonotypes between healthy human individuals. Assay: immunoSEQ multiplex PCR; the TCRdb copy retains only in-frame clones and omits some. The sample lists about 510,000 clones; approximately 79% were seen once. Sequences were obtained from PBMCs. The receptors originated from a woman between 40 and 50 years old in good health. Some clones in this sample may be carry-over from other donors' samples.

V gene TRBV6-1 combines with J gene TRBJ1-4, with D unresolved. Trimming took off 2 bases at V and 3 bases at J, with 4 bases between the two ends. CDR3 length: 13 residues. The germline V gene encodes CDR1 MNHNS and CDR2 SASEGT. CDR3 sequence reads: CASSEQPNEKLFF. DNA for the CDR3: TGTGCCAGCAGTGAACAGCCTAATGAAAAACTGTTTTTT.

The J gene is TRBJ2-3, the V gene TRBV5-1; 7 nucleotides align to TRBD1. CDR1 is SGHRS, CDR2 YFSETQ, per germline. V shed 2 bases and J 5 bases; nucleotides not matched to a gene: 5. This CDR3 is 14 amino acids long. The CDR3 region has the DNA TGCGCCAGCAGCTTTAACAGGGGAAAAGATACGCAGTATTTT. Encoded protein: CASSFNRGKDTQYF. Full variable domain (rest looked up from reference TRBV5-1 and TRBJ2-3): KAGVTQTPRYLIKTRGQQVTLSCSPISGHRSVSWYQQTPGQGLQFLFEYFSETQRNKGNFPGRFSGRQFSNSRSEMNVSTLELGDSALYLCASSFNRGKDTQYFGPGTRLTVL.

The chain has TRBV7-2 and TRBJ2-1, with 8 bases aligning to TRBD2. V lost 5 bases and J lost 10; bases outside the gene matches: 10. Germline CDR1 is SGHTA and CDR2 is FQGNSA. The CDR3 is 14 amino acids. This CDR3 reads CASSPSGGRREQFF. Written as DNA, the CDR3 is TGTGCCAGCAGCCCCAGCGGGGGCCGACGGGAGCAGTTCTTC.

This clone was recorded at least ten times. The CDR3 DNA follows: TGTGCCAGCAGCTTGACGGGGGACGAGCAGTACTTC. This gives the protein CASSLTGDEQYF. The chain is built from TRBV7-3 and TRBJ2-5; D may be TRBD2 (6 bases). The end of the DNA fits TRBJ2-7 better, so the J call may be wrong. The CDR3 length is 12 residues. Germline V lookup: CDR1 SGHTA, CDR2 FQGTGA.

This clone was seen a single time. The chain carries TRBV19 and TRBJ1-4, with 8 bases matching TRBD1. The CDR3 is 15 residues long. Trimming cost V 5 bases and J 7 bases; bases outside gene matches: 9. Looked up from germline, CDR1 is LNHDA and CDR2 is SQIVND (reference sequence). CDR3 in amino acids: CASSPRTGMIEKLFF. CDR3 sequence (DNA): TGTGCCAGTAGTCCCCGGACAGGGATGATTGAAAAACTGTTTTTT.

The chain recombines TRBV29-1 with TRBJ2-2; 7 nucleotides align to TRBD2. J was trimmed by 0 bases and V by 5 bases; bases with no gene match: 0. Germline CDR1 SQVTM, CDR2 ANQGSEA. The CDR3 runs to 13 residues. CDR3 DNA sequence: TGCAGCGTTAGCGGGGCGAACACCGGGGAGCTGTTTTTT. Protein: CSVSGANTGELFF.

The rearrangement uses TRBV5-4 and TRBJ2-7; D tentatively fits TRBD1 or TRBD2 (6 bases each). The CDR3 contains 14 residues. Trimming took 5 bases from V and 6 from J, leaving 18 bases between them. CDR1 is SGHNT, CDR2 YYREEE, per germline (reference sequence). The CDR3 spells CASSHSGEGVEQYF. In DNA, the CDR3 is TGTGCCAGCAGTCATAGCGGAGAGGGGGTCGAGCAGTACTTC.

This clone was counted only a few times. This chain connects TRBV5-1 to TRBJ1-1; D perhaps matches TRBD1 (6 bases). The CDR3 spans 16 residues. V lost 1 base and J lost 3, with 16 bases in between. Germline-derived CDR1 and CDR2 are SGHRS and YFSETQ. Here the CDR3 reads CASSLSAGARDTEAFF. The CDR3 region has the DNA TGCGCCAGCAGCTTGTCCGCAGGGGCCCGGGACACTGAAGCTTTCTTT.

Notes on this clone: The sample holds other DNA sequences that translate to the same CDR3. V usage is TRBV18 and J usage is TRBJ1-1, with TRBD1 matching over 10 bases. The germline V gene has CDR1 KGHSH and CDR2 LQKENI. The CDR3 is 15 residues long. V lost 3 bases, J lost 4 bases, and 5 bases stayed unmatched. CDR3 region: CASSPGTGVGTEAFF. In DNA form, the CDR3 reads TGTGCCAGCTCACCGGGGACAGGGGTTGGCACTGAAGCTTTCTTT. Filled out from reference TRBV18 and TRBJ1-1, the complete variable domain reads NAGVMQNPRHLVRRRGQEARLRCSPMKGHSHVYWYRQLPEEGLKFMVYLQKENIIDESGMPKERFSAEFPKEGPSILRIQQVVRGDSAAYFCASSPGTGVGTEAFFGQGTRLTVV.

The V gene is TRBV5-1, the J gene TRBJ2-7; 7 bases are shared with TRBD2. The CDR3 has 16 amino acids. CDR1 is SGHRS and CDR2 is YFSETQ in the germline V gene. V lost 4 bases, J lost 5 bases, and 15 bases stayed unmatched. This CDR3 is CASSPTTSASSDEQYF. The CDR3 nucleotides read TGCGCCAGCAGCCCAACCACTAGCGCCTCCTCTGACGAGCAGTACTTC.

V usage is TRBV2 and J usage is TRBJ2-7, with D hard to call. The CDR3 consists of 13 residues. Germline CDR1 and CDR2: SNHLY and FYNNEI. Between the trimmed V and J ends, which lost 1 base and 1 base, there was a span of 5 bases. CDR3 amino acids: CASSEGYSYEQYF. CDR3 nucleotides: TGTGCCAGCAGTGAAGGCTATTCCTACGAGCAGTACTTC.

The rearrangement links TRBV11-3 to TRBJ2-1, with D maybe TRBD1 (8 bases). Germline lookup yields CDR1 SGHNT and CDR2 YENEEA. CDR3 length: 14 residues. The V end lost 2 bases, the J end lost 7 bases, and 12 bases lay between the germline ends. The CDR3 bases are TGTGCCAGCAGCTTAAGCGGGACAGGTAATGAGCAGTTCTTC. Encoded protein: CASSLSGTGNEQFF.

The chain links TRBV7-8 to TRBJ1-1; D is undetermined. Germline CDR1 reads SGHVS; CDR2 reads FQNEAQ. The CDR3 is made up of 11 amino acids. V lost 4 bases to trimming and J lost 7 bases, with 7 bases between them. The CDR3 protein is CASSSAGEAFF. The CDR3 DNA reads as TGTGCCAGCAGCTCGGCAGGTGAAGCTTTCTTT.

The chain is built from TRBV7-3 and TRBJ1-1; possible D gene TRBD1, 5 bases. The CDR3 is made up of 15 amino acids. Germline-derived CDR1 and CDR2 are SGHTA and FQGTGA. V lost 9 bases and J 3 bases, leaving 20 bases between the germline ends. CDR3 bases: TGTGCCAGTCTCCCCTCCGGGGGGTTGTACACTGAAGCTTTCTTT. Translation gives CASLPSGGLYTEAFF.

The chain combines TRBV14 with TRBJ2-1; tentatively, D is TRBD1 (8 bases). The CDR3 sequence is 17 residues long. V was shortened by 2 bases and J by 7 bases, with 21 bases between the two germline ends. CDR1 and CDR2 from the germline V gene are SGHDN and FVKESK. The CDR3 reads CASSQLTGTGLGNEQFF. DNA for the CDR3: TGTGCCAGCAGCCAACTCACCGGGACAGGACTAGGAAATGAGCAGTTCTTC.

This clone was seen at least ten times. The gene calls are TRBV9 and TRBJ1-6, with 9 bases that match TRBD1. This CDR3 is built from 15 residues. Germline V gene sequence: CDR1 SGDLS, CDR2 YYNGEE. After removal of 3 bases from V and 7 bases from J, the junction contained 5 bases not matched to a gene. The chain's CDR3 is CASSGGQGRNSPLHF. CDR3 nucleotides: TGTGCCAGCAGCGGCGGACAGGGGCGGAATTCACCCCTCCACTTT.

The chain joins TRBV15 to TRBJ1-5; D not certain. Deletions cut 3 bases from V and 1 base from J, with 4 bases between. Germline CDR1 is LNHNV and CDR2 is YYDKDF (reference sequence). The CDR3 extends over 13 amino acids. CDR3 in amino acids: CATSRMSNQPQHF. DNA of the CDR3: TGTGCCACCAGCAGGATGAGCAATCAGCCCCAGCATTTT.

V usage is TRBV10-3 and J usage is TRBJ2-1; 11 bases are shared with TRBD2. Germline V gene lookup returns CDR1 ENHRY and CDR2 SYGVKD. J was trimmed by 5 bases and V by 7 bases; bases with no gene match: 13. This CDR3 region has 17 residues. The CDR3 loop reads CAITDGIAGGWHNEQFF. CDR3 DNA: TGTGCCATCACCGATGGAATAGCGGGAGGGTGGCACAATGAGCAGTTCTTC.

In its sample, this clone was seen many times. V gene TRBV11-2 combines with J gene TRBJ2-1; 8 nucleotides match TRBD2. The CDR3 has 15 amino acids. V shed 5 bases, J shed 7 bases, and the junction held 10 bases outside the gene matches. In germline, CDR1 is SGHAT, CDR2 FQNNGV. The CDR3, as DNA: TGTGCCAGCAGCCCGCTGGGCGGGAGGTCTAATGAGCAGTTCTTC. This encodes CASSPLGGRSNEQFF.

The chain has TRBV6-7 and TRBJ2-6; D gene ambiguous. TRBV6-7 qualifies as an ORF whose function is uncertain. V gave up 3 bases and J gave up 5 bases, with 11 bases separating them. The CDR3 extends over 15 amino acids. CDR3 coding DNA: TGTGCCAGCAGTTATTTACAAAGTCGGGCCAACGTCCTGACTTTC. It yields the protein CASSYLQSRANVLTF.

This clone occurred once. This chain links TRBV28 with TRBJ2-3; D is possibly TRBD2 (7 bases). In germline, CDR1 is MDHEN, CDR2 SYDVKM. V was cut by 2 bases and J by 4 bases, with 13 bases left in between. This CDR3 comprises 15 residues. The CDR3 reads CASSLAGAGSDTQYF. The CDR3 nucleotides are TGTGCCAGCAGTTTAGCGGGGGCTGGGTCAGATACGCAGTATTTT.

This clone was counted a few times. This chain uses TRBV27 with TRBJ2-7, with a weak D call TRBD1 (6 bases). The germline V gene encodes CDR1 MNHEY and CDR2 SMNVEV (reference sequence). V lost 1 base to trimming and J lost 6 bases, with 13 bases between them. This CDR3 has 14 residues. CDR3: CASSLYRLGGEQYF. The CDR3 region has the DNA TGTGCCAGCAGTTTATACCGTCTAGGGGGCGAGCAGTACTTC.

This clone was found a few times. This chain connects TRBV28 to TRBJ2-6, with D possibly TRBD1 on 5 matching bases. With 4 bases removed from V and 0 bases from J, the gap between germline ends came to 13 bases. In germline, CDR1 is MDHEN, CDR2 SYDVKM. The CDR3 runs 17 residues. Here the CDR3 reads CASSSTVISSGANVLTF. The CDR3 DNA is TGTGCCAGCAGTTCGACAGTGATTAGCTCTGGGGCCAACGTCCTGACTTTC. Full variable domain (rest looked up from reference TRBV28 and TRBJ2-6): DVKVTQSSRYLVKRTGEKVFLECVQDMDHENMFWYRQDPGLGLRLIYFSYDVKMKEKGDIPEGYSVSREKKERFSLILESASTNQTSMYLCASSSTVISSGANVLTFGAGSRLTVL.

This chain links TRBV7-3 with TRBJ2-1; TRBD2 agrees at 15 bases. This CDR3 is built from 16 residues. Germline V gene lookup returns CDR1 SGHTA and CDR2 FQGTGA. Trimming took 5 bases from V and 7 from J; bases not matched to a gene: 6. CDR3 bases: TGTGCCAGCAGCACCGGGACTAGCGGGAGGTGGAATGAGCAGTTCTTC. This encodes CASSTGTSGRWNEQFF.

The chain combines TRBV9 with TRBJ1-1, with TRBD1 matching over 7 bases. This CDR3 region has 14 residues. Germline CDR1 SGDLS, CDR2 YYNGEE. The J segment lost 1 base and the V segment lost 0 bases, leaving 0 bases of the junction unmatched. The CDR3 nucleotides read TGTGCCAGCAGCGTAGGGGACAGGAACACTGAAGCTTTCTTT. This gives the protein CASSVGDRNTEAFF.

This chain uses TRBV30 with TRBJ2-5, with a tentative D call TRBD2 (5 bases). V lost 3 bases and J 5 bases, leaving 10 bases between the germline ends. Germline assignment: CDR1 GTSNPN and CDR2 SVGIG (reference sequence). The CDR3 loop spans 12 amino acids. The CDR3 DNA reads as TGTGCCTGGAGGAGGGCCGGGGAGACCCAGTACTTC. The encoded protein is CAWRRAGETQYF.

This rearrangement joins TRBV7-9 to TRBJ2-7; D might be TRBD2 (5 bases). The CDR3 is made up of 16 amino acids. CDR1 is SEHNR and CDR2 is FQNEAQ in the germline V gene (reference sequence). The V end lost 5 bases, the J end lost 2 bases, and 19 bases lay between the germline ends. The chain's CDR3 is CASSPDGERNTYEQYF. The CDR3 DNA reads TGTGCCAGCAGCCCTGACGGGGAGCGGAACACCTACGAGCAGTACTTC.

V usage is TRBV15 and J usage is TRBJ2-4; D tentatively reads TRBD1 or TRBD2 (5 bases each). Germline V CDR1 and CDR2: LNHNV, YYDKDF (reference sequence). V lost 0 bases to trimming and J lost 3 bases, with 12 bases between them. The CDR3 contains 16 residues. CDR3 protein: CATSRDPRDDKNIQYF. The CDR3 DNA follows: TGTGCCACCAGCAGAGATCCACGGGACGACAAAAACATTCAGTACTTC.

This clone was seen many times. The V call is TRBV19, the J call TRBJ2-1; perhaps D is TRBD1 or TRBD2 (5 bases each). Deletions cut 10 bases from V and 0 bases from J, with 13 bases between. Germline loops: CDR1 LNHDA, CDR2 SQIVND (reference sequence). The CDR3 length is 14 residues. CDR3: CATRGKRSYNEQFF. Written as DNA, the CDR3 is TGTGCCACACGGGGCAAGCGCTCCTACAATGAGCAGTTCTTC.

Here the CDR3 DNA reads TGTGCCAGCAGCCCTCAAGAGACTAACTATGGCTACACCTTC. Translated, it gives CASSPQETNYGYTF. The gene calls are TRBV7-8 and TRBJ1-2, with D uncertain. The CDR3 covers 14 residues. The V gene's germline CDR1 is SGHVS and CDR2 FQNEAQ. Deletions cut 5 bases from V and 0 bases from J, with 10 bases between.

The chain links TRBV25-1 to TRBJ2-3; D ambiguous. Germline CDR1 is MGHDK and CDR2 is SYGVNS. The CDR3 spans 11 residues. The V end was cut by 6 bases, the J end by 3 bases, with 4 bases between. The CDR3 here is CASRLTDTQYF. Here the CDR3 DNA reads TGTGCCAGCAGGTTGACAGATACGCAGTATTTT.

The CDR3 region has the DNA TGTGCCAGCAGCTTCCCAGGACTAGTATTAAATACGCAGTATTTT. Protein sequence: CASSFPGLVLNTQYF. The chain combines TRBV7-9 with TRBJ2-3; the match to TRBD2 covers 7 bases. There are 15 residues in the CDR3. Germline V gene sequence: CDR1 SEHNR, CDR2 FQNEAQ (reference sequence). V lost 3 bases, J lost 7 bases, and 10 bases stayed unmatched.